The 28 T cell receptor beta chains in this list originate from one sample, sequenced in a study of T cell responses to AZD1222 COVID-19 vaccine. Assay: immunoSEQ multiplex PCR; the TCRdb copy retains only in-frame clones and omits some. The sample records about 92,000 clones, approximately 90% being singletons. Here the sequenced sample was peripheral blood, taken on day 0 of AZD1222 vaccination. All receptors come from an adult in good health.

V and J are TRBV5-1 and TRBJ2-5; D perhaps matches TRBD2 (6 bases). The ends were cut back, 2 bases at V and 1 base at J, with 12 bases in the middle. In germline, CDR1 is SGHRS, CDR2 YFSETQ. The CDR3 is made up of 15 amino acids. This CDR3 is CASSFGGSSQETQYF. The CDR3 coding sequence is TGCGCCAGCAGCTTCGGGGGTAGCTCCCAAGAGACCCAGTACTTC.

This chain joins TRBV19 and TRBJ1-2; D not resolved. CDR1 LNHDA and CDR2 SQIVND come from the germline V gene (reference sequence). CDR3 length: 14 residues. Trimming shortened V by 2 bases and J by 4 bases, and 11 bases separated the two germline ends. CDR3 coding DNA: TGTGCCAGTAGTATAACCCCTGCTGTCTATGGCTACACCTTC. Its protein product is CASSITPAVYGYTF.

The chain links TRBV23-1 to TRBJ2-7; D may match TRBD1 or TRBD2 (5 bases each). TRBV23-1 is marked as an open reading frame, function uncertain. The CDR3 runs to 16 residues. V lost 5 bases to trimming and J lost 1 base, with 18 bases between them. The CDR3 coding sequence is TGCGCCAGCAGTTCACCGGGACCATCTAGATCCTACGAGCAGTACTTC. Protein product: CASSSPGPSRSYEQYF.

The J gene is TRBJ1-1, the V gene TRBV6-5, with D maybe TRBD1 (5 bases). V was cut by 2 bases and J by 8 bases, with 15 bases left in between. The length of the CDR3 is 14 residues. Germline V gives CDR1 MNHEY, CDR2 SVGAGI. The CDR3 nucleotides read TGTGCCAGCAGTTACGCTACTCGACAGCCGGAAGCTTTCTTT. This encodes CASSYATRQPEAFF.

The CDR3 region is CASSQGAGGHTDTQYF. The CDR3 DNA follows: TGTGCCAGCAGCCAAGGGGCAGGGGGGCACACAGATACGCAGTATTTT. The chain uses TRBV4-2 and TRBJ2-3; D may be TRBD1 (7 bases). Germline CDR1 and CDR2: LGHNA and YNFKEQ. The CDR3 runs 16 residues. V lost 1 base and J lost 2, with 13 bases in between.

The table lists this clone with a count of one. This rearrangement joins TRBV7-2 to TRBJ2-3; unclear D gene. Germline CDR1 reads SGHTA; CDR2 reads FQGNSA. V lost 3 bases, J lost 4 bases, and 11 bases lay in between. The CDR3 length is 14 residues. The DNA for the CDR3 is TGTGCCAGCAGCTTCCCGACCTGGCCAGATACGCAGTATTTT. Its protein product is CASSFPTWPDTQYF.

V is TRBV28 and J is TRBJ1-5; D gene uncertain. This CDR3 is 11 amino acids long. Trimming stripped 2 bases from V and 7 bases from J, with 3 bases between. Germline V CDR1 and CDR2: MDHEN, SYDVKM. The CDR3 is CASSLRQPQHF. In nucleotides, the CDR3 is TGTGCCAGCAGTTTACGCCAGCCCCAGCATTTT.

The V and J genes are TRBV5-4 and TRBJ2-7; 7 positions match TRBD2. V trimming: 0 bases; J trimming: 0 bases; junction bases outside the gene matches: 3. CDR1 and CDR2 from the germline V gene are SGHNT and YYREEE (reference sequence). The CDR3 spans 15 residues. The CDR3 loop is CASSLGRGNSYEQYF. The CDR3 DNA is TGTGCCAGCAGCTTGGGGCGGGGGAACTCCTACGAGCAGTACTTC.

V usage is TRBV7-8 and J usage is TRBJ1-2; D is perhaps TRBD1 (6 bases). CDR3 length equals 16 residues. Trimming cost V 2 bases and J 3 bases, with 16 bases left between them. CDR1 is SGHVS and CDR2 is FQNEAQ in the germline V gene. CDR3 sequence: CASSLRGGQSYYGYTF. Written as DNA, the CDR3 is TGTGCCAGCAGCTTAAGGGGGGGGCAGTCGTACTATGGCTACACCTTC.

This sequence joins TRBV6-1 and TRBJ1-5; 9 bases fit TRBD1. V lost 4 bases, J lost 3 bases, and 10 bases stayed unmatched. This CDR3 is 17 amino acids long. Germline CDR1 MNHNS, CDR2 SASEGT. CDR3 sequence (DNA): TGTGCCAGCAGTGGCCTCTTCGGGACAGGGAACAATCAGCCCCAGCATTTT. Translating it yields CASSGLFGTGNNQPQHF.

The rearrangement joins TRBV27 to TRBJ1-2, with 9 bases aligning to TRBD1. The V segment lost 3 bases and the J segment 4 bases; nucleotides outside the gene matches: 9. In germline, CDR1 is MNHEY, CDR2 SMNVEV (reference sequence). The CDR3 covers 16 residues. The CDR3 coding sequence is TGTGCCAGCAGTTTTCGGACAGGGGCCCCTTTCTATGGCTACACCTTC. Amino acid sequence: CASSFRTGAPFYGYTF.

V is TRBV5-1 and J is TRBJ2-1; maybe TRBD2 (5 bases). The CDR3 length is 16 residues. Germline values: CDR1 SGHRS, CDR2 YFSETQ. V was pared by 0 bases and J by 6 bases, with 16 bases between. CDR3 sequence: CASSLGAFGGGNEQFF. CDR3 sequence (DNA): TGCGCCAGCAGCTTGGGGGCCTTTGGAGGAGGCAATGAGCAGTTCTTC.

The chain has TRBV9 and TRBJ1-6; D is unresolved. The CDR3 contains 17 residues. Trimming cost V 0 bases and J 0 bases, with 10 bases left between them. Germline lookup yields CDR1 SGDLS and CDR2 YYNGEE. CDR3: CASSVGYRSSYNSPLHF. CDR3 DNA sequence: TGTGCCAGCAGCGTAGGGTACCGAAGCTCCTATAATTCACCCCTCCACTTT.

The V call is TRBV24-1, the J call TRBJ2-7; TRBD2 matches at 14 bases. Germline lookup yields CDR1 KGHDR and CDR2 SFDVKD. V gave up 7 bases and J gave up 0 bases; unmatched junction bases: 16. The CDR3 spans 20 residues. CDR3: CATRDSPGGLAGASSYEQYF. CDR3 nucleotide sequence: TGTGCCACCAGGGACTCCCCCGGGGGACTAGCGGGGGCCAGCTCCTACGAGCAGTACTTC.

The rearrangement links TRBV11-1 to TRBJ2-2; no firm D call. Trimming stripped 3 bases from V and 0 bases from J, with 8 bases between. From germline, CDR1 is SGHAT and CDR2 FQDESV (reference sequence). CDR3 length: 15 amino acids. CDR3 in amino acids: CASSFSRANTGELFF. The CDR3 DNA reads TGTGCCAGCAGCTTTAGCCGTGCGAACACCGGGGAGCTGTTTTTT. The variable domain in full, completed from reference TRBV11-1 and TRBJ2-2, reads EAEVAQSPRYKITEKSQAVAFWCDPISGHATLYWYRQILGQGPELLVQFQDESVVDDSQLPKDRFSAERLKGVDSTLKIQPAELGDSAMYLCASSFSRANTGELFFGEGSRLTVL.

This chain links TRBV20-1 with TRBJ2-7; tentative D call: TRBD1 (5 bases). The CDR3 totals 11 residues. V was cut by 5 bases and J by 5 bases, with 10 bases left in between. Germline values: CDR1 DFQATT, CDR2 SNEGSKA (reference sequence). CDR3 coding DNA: TGCAGTGCTGCAGACAGACACGAGCAGTACTTC. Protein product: CSAADRHEQYF.

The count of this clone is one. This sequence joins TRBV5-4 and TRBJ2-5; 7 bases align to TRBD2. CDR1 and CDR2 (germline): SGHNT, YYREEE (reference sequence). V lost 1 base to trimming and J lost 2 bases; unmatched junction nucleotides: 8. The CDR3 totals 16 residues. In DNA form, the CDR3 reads TGTGCCAGCAGCTTGAGGCGGGAGCTTTTACAAGAGACCCAGTACTTC. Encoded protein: CASSLRRELLQETQYF.

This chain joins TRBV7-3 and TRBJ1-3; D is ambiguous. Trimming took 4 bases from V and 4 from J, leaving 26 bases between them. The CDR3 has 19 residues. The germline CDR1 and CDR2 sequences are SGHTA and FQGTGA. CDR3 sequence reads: CASSSPNTRGWQAGNTIYF. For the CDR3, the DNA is TGTGCCAGCAGCTCGCCTAATACTCGCGGTTGGCAGGCAGGAAACACCATATATTTT.

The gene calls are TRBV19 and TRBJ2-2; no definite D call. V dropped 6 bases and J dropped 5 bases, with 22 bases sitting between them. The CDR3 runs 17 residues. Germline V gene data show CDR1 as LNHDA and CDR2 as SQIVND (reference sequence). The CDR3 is CASSQTPTLDWTGELFF. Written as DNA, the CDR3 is TGTGCCAGTAGCCAAACTCCAACCCTCGACTGGACCGGGGAGCTGTTTTTT. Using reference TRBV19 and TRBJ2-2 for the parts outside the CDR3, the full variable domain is DGGITQSPKYLFRKEGQNVTLSCEQNLNHDAMYWYRQDPGQGLRLIYYSQIVNDFQKGDIAEGYSVSREKKESFPLTVTSAQKNPTAFYLCASSQTPTLDWTGELFFGEGSRLTVL.

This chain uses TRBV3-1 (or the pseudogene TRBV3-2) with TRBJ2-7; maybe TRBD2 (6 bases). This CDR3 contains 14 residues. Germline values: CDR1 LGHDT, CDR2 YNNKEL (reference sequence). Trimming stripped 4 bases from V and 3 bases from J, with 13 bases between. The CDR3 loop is CASSPMASVYEQYF. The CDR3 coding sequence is TGTGCCAGCAGCCCAATGGCTAGCGTCTACGAGCAGTACTTC.

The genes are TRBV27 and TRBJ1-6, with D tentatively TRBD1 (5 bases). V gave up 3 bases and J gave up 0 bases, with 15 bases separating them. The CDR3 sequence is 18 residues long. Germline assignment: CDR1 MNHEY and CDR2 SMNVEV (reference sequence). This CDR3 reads CASSFHTQASSYNSPLHF. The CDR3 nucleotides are TGTGCCAGCAGTTTTCATACACAGGCAAGCTCCTATAATTCACCCCTCCACTTT.

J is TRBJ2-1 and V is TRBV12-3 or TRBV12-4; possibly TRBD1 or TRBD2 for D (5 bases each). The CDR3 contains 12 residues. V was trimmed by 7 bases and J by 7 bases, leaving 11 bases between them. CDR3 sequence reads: CASTRGPNEQFF. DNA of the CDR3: TGTGCCAGCACAAGGGGACCAAATGAGCAGTTCTTC.

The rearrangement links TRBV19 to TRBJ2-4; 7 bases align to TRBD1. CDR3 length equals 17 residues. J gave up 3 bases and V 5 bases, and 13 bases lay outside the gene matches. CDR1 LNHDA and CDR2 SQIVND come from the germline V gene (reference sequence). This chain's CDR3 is CASSPNRGGVDKNIQYF. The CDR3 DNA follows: TGTGCCAGTAGTCCGAACAGGGGCGGTGTGGACAAAAACATTCAGTACTTC.

The CDR3: CASSLEAGNTEAFF. CDR3 nucleotides: TGTGCCAGCAGCTTGGAAGCAGGGAACACTGAAGCTTTCTTT. The J gene is TRBJ1-1, the V gene TRBV5-4; no firm D call. This CDR3 region has 14 residues. The germline V gene has CDR1 SGHNT and CDR2 YYREEE (reference sequence). Trimming shortened V by 0 bases and J by 1 base, and 7 bases separated the two germline ends. Full variable domain (missing parts from reference TRBV5-4 and TRBJ1-1): ETGVTQSPTHLIKTRGQQVTLRCSSQSGHNTVSWYQQALGQGPQFIFQYYREEENGRGNFPPRFSGLQFPNYSSELNVNALELDDSALYLCASSLEAGNTEAFFGQGTRLTVV.

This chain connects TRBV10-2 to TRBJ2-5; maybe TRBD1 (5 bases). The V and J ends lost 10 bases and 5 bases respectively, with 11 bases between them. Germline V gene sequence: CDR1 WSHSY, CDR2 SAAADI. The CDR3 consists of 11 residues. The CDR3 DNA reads TGCGCCACCTTCAGGGCGGAGACCCAGTACTTC. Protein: CATFRAETQYF.

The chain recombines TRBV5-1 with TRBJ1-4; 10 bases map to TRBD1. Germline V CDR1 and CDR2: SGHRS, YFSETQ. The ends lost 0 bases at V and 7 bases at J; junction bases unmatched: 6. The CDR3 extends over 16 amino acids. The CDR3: CASSLGTGGPSEKLFF. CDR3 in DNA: TGCGCCAGCAGCTTGGGGACAGGGGGTCCTAGTGAAAAACTGTTTTTT.

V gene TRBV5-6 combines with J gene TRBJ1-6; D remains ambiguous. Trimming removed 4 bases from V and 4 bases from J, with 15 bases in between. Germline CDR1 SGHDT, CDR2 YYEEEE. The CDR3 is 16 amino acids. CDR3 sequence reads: CASSQFRERYNSPLHF. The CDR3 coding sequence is TGTGCCAGCAGCCAGTTTCGAGAGCGGTATAATTCACCCCTCCACTTT.

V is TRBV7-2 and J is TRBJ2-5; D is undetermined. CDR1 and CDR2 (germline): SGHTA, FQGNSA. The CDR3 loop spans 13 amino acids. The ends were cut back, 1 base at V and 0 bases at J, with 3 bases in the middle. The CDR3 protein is CASSLGYQETQYF. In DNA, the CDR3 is TGTGCCAGCAGCTTAGGGTACCAAGAGACCCAGTACTTC.